Shown below are 2 T cell receptor beta chains from a single sample sequenced in a study of blood T cell repertoires in COVID-19. The data were produced by immunoSEQ multiplex PCR, yet TCRdb's version contains in-frame clones alone and is incomplete. Altogether tens of thousands of clones are present, 81% being singletons, with the ten largest covering 20% to 30%. The sample comprised peripheral blood. The receptors shown here come from an older man with active or convalescent COVID-19.

The chain carries TRBV10-1 and TRBJ1-6; 8 bases align to TRBD1. The junction had 6 bases not matched to a gene; V was cut back by 4 bases and J by 10 bases. This CDR3 spans 14 amino acids. CDR1 and CDR2 from the germline V gene are WNHNN and SYGVQD (reference sequence). The CDR3 bases are TGCGCCAGCAGTGGACAGGGGAGGAACTCACCCCTCCACTTT. Protein product: CASSGQGRNSPLHF.

The chain links TRBV28 to TRBJ2-5, with TRBD1 identical over 8 bases. Germline CDR1 MDHEN, CDR2 SYDVKM. J lost 2 bases, V lost 6 bases, and 5 bases had no gene match. This CDR3 comprises 14 residues. The CDR3 coding sequence is TGTGCCAGCAGCGACACAGGGGGTCAAGAGACCCAGTACTTC. It is translated as CASSDTGGQETQYF.